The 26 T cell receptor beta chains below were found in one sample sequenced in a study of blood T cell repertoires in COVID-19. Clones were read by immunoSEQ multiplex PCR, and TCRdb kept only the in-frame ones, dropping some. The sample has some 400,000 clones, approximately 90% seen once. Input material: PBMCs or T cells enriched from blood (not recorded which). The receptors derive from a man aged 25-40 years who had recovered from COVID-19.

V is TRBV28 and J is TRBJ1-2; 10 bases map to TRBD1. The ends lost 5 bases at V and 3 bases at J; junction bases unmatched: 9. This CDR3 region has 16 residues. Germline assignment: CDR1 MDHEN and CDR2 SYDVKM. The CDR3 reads CASSQSGQGRYYGYTF. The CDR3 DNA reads TGTGCCAGCAGTCAATCGGGACAGGGGAGATACTATGGCTACACCTTC.

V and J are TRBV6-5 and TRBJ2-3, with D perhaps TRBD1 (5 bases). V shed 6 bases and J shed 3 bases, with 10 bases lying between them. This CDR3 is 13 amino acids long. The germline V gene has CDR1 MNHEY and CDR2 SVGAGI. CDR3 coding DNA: TGTGCCAGCAGACGACAGTCTACAGATACGCAGTATTTT. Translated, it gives CASRRQSTDTQYF.

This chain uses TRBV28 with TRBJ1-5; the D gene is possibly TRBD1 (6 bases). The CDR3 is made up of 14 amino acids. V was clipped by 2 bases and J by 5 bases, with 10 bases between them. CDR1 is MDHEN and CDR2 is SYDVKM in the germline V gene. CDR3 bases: TGTGCCAGCAGTTTACTGGACAGCGATCAGCCCCAGCATTTT. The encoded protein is CASSLLDSDQPQHF.

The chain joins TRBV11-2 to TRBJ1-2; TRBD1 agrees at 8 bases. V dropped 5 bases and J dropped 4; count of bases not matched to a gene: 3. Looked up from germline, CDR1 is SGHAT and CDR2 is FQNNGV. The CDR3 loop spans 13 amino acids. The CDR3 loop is CASSRGTGYGYTF. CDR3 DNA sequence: TGTGCCAGCAGCCGAGGGACAGGCTATGGCTACACCTTC.

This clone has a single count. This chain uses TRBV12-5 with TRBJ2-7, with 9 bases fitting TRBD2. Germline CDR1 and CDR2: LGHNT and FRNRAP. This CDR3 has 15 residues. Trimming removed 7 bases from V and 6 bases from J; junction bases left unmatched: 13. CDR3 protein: CASASGTSRFGEQYF. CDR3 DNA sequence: TGTGCTAGTGCCTCCGGGACTAGCAGATTCGGCGAGCAGTACTTC.

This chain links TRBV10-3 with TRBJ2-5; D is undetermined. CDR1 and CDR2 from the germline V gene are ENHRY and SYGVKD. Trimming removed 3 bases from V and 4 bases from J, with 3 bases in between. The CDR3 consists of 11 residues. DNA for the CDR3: TGTGCCATCAGTGATATAGAGACCCAGTACTTC. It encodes CAISDIETQYF.

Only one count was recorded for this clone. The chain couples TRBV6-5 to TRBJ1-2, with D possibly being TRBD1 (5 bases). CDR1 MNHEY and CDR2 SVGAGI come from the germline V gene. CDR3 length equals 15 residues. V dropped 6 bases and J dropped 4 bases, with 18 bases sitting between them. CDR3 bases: TGTGCCAGCAGCCCCAACCAGGGTGTAAGCTATGGCTACACCTTC. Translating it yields CASSPNQGVSYGYTF.

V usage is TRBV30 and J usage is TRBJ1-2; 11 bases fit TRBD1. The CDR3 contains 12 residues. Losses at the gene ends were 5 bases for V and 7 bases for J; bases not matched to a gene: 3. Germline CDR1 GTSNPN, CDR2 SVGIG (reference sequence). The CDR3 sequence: CAWADRGLGYTF. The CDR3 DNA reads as TGTGCCTGGGCGGACAGGGGGCTTGGCTACACCTTC. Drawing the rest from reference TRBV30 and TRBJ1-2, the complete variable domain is SQTIHQWPATLVQPVGSPLSLECTVEGTSNPNLYWYRQAAGRGLQLLFYSVGIGQISSEVPQNLSASRPQDRQFILSSKKLLLSDSGFYLCAWADRGLGYTFGSGTRLTVV.

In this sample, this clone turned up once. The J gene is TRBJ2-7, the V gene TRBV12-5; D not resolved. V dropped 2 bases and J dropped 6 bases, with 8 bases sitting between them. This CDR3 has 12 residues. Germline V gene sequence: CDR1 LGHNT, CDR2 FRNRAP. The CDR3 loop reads CASGLPFSEQYF. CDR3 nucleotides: TGTGCTAGTGGTTTGCCCTTTAGCGAGCAGTACTTC. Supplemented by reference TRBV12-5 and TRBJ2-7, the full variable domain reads DARVTQTPRHKVTEMGQEVTMRCQPILGHNTVFWYRQTMMQGLELLAYFRNRAPLDDSGMPKDRFSAEMPDATLATLKIQPSEPRDSAVYFCASGLPFSEQYFGPGTRLTVT.

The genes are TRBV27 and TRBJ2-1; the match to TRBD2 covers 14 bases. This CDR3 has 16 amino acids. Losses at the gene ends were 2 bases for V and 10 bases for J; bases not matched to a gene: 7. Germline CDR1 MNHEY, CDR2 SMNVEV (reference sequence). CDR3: CASSLGTSGRRGEQFF. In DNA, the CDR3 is TGTGCCAGCAGTTTAGGGACTAGCGGGAGAAGAGGCGAGCAGTTCTTC.

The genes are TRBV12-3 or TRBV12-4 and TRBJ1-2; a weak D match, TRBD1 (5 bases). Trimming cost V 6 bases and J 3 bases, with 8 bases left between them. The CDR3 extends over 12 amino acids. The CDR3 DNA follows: TGTGCCAGCAGCCGGGACTACTATGGCTACACCTTC. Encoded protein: CASSRDYYGYTF.

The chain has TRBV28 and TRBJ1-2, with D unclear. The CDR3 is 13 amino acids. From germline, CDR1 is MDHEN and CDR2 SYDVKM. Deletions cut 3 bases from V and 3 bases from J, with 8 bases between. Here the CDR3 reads CASSLNGDYGYTF. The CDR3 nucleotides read TGTGCCAGCAGTTTGAATGGAGACTATGGCTACACCTTC.

The CDR3 nucleotides are TGTGCCAGCAGCTCGGGTGGTAGCGGGAGGGCCGGGGAGCAGTTCTTC. It yields the protein CASSSGGSGRAGEQFF. V gene TRBV7-2 combines with J gene TRBJ2-1, with 11 bases aligning to TRBD2. This CDR3 has 16 residues. Germline loops: CDR1 SGHTA, CDR2 FQGNSA. Unmatched junction bases numbered 12, after V lost 4 bases and J lost 10 bases.

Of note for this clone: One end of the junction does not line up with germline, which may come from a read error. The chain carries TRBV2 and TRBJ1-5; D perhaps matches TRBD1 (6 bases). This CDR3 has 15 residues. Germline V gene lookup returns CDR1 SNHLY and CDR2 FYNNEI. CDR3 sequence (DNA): TGTGCCAGCAGGGTTGACAGGAGTAGCGATCAGCCCCAGCATTTT. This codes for CASRVDRSSDQPQHF.

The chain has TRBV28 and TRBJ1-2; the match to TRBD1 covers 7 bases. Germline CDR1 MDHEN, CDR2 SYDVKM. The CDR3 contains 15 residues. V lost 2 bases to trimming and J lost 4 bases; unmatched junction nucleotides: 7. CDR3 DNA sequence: TGTGCCAGCAGTTTAACAGGGGCCGTCCTCTATGGCTACACCTTC. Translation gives CASSLTGAVLYGYTF.

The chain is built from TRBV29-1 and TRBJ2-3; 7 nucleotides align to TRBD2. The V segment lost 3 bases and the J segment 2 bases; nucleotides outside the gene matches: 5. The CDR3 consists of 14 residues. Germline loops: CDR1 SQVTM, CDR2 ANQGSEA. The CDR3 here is CSVEGGRYTDTQYF. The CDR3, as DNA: TGCAGCGTTGAGGGCGGGAGATACACAGATACGCAGTATTTT.

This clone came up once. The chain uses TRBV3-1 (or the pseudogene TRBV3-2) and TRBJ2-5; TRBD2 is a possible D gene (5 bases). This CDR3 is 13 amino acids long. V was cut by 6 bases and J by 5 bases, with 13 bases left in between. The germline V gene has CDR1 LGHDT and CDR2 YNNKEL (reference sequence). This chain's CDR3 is CASSATRTETQYF. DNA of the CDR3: TGTGCCAGCAGTGCTACTAGAACGGAGACCCAGTACTTC.

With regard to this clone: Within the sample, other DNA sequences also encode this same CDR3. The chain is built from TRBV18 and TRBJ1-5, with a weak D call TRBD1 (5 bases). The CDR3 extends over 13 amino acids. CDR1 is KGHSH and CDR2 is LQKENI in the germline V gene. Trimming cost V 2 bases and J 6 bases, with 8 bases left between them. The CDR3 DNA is TGTGCCAGCTCACCAACGGGGGGTCAGCCCCAGCATTTT. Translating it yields CASSPTGGQPQHF.

CDR3 sequence (DNA): TGTGCCAGCAGTTTATCTCTAGCGGGAATCAATGAGCAGTTCTTC. The encoded protein is CASSLSLAGINEQFF. The chain links TRBV27 to TRBJ2-1, with 9 bases matching TRBD2. This CDR3 is built from 15 residues. The germline V gene encodes CDR1 MNHEY and CDR2 SMNVEV (reference sequence). With 0 bases clipped from V and 6 bases from J, the junction kept 3 bases outside the gene matches.

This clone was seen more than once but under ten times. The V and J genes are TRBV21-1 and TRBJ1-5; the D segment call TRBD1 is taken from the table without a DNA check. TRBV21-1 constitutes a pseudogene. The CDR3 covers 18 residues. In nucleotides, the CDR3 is TGTGCCAGCAGAAGGGGATTCGAAAGGGTTAGGCGCAATCAGCCCCAGCATTTT. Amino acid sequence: CASRRGFERVRRNQPQHF.

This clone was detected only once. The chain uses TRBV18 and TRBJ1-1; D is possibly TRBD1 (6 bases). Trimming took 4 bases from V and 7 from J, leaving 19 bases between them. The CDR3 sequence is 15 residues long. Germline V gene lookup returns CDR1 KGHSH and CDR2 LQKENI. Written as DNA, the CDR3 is TGTGCCAGCTCACAGAGCATAAGGGGGATAGATGAAGCTTTCTTT. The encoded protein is CASSQSIRGIDEAFF.

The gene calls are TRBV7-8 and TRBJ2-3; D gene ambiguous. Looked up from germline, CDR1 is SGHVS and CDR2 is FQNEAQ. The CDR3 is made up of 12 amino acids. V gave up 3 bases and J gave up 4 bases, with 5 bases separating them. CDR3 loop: CASSFFSDTQYF. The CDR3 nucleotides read TGTGCCAGCAGCTTTTTCTCAGATACGCAGTATTTT.

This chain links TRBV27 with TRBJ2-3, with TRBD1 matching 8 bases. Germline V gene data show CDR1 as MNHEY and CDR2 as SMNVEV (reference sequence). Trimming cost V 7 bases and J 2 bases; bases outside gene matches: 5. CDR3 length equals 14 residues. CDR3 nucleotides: TGTGCCAGCAAGGGGGACAGGACCACAGATACGCAGTATTTT. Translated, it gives CASKGDRTTDTQYF.

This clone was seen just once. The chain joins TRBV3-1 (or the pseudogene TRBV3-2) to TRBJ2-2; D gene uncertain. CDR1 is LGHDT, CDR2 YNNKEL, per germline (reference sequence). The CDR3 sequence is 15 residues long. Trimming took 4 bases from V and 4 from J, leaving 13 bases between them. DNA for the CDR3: TGTGCCAGCAGCCCTATTACGTCTCCCACCGGGGAGCTGTTTTTT. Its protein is CASSPITSPTGELFF.

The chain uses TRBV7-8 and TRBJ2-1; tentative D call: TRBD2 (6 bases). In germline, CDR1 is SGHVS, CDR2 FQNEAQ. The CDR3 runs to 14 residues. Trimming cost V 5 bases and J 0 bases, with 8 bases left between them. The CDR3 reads CASSPGLSYNEQFF. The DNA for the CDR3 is TGTGCCAGCAGCCCGGGACTCTCCTACAATGAGCAGTTCTTC.

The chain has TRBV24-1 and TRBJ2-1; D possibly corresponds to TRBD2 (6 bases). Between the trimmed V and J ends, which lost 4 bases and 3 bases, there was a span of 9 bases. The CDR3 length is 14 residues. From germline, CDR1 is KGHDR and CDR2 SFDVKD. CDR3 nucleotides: TGTGCCACCAGTGACGGGAGACACTACAATGAGCAGTTCTTC. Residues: CATSDGRHYNEQFF.